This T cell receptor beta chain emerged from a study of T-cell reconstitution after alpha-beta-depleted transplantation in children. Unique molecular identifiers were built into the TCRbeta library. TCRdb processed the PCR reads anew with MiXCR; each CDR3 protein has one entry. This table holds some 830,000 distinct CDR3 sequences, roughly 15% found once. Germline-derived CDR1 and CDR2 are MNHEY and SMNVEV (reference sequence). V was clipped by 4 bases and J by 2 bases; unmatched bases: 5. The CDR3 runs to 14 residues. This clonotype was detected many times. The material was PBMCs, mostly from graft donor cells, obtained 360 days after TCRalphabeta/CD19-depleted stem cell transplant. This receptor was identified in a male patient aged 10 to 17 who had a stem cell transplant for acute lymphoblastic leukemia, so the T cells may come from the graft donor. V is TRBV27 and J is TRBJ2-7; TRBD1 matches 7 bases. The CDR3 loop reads CASSSGTVTYEQYF. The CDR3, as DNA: TGTGCCAGCAGTTCCGGGACAGTTACCTACGAGCAGTACTTC.